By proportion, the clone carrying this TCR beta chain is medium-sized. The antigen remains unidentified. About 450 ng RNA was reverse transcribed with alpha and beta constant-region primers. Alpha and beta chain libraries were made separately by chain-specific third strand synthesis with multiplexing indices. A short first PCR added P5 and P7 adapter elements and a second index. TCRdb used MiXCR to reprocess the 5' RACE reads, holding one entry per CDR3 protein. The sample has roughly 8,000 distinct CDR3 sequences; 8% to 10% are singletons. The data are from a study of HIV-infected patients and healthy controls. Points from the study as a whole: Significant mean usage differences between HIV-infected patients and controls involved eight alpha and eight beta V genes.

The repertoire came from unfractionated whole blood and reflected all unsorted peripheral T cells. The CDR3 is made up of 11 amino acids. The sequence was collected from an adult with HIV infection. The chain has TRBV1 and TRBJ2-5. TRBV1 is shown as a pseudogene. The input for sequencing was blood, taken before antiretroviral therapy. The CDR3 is CTSSQPRTQYF. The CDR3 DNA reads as TGCACCAGCAGCCAACCTCGTACCCAGTACTTC.